This T cell receptor (beta chain) was recovered during a study of blood T cell repertoires in COVID-19. Sequencing was performed with immunoSEQ multiplex PCR; in TCRdb, only in-frame clones are kept and a portion is missing. The sample includes 70,000 to 75,000 clones, roughly 88% of them seen just once. V lost 6 bases and J 4 bases, leaving 18 bases between the germline ends. Germline-derived CDR1 and CDR2 are MNHEY and SVGAGI. CDR3 length equals 15 residues. The chain employs TRBV6-5 and TRBJ1-1; D remains unclear. The source of this sequence is a human donor in a cohort sampled during active COVID-19. Source material: peripheral blood. CDR3 in DNA: TGTGCCAGCAGGAGCGGACGAATTGGCGGCACTGAAGCTTTCTTT. Translating gives CASRSGRIGGTEAFF.